A selection of T cell receptor beta chains follows, all from one sample in a study of post-analysis software for immune sequencing data. TCRdb analysed the PCR reads with MiXCR anew, one entry per CDR3 protein. This table has a few hundred thousand distinct CDR3 sequences, nearly 45% appearing once. The sequenced sample was blood. Source of these receptors: a girl between 5 and 17 years old with multiple sclerosis. CDR3s include the opening cysteine and the closing phenylalanine or tryptophan. The D gene is left open where the match is weak. Clone size is stated in some rows and not others, as once, few, many or a class when expanded.

D gene: .
CDR3 length: 14
clone size: .
V gene: TRBV6-5
J gene: TRBJ1-1
CDR3 protein: CASSYQRQDTEAFF

D gene: .
CDR3 length: 14
clone size: .
V gene: TRBV18
J gene: TRBJ2-3
CDR3 protein: CASSPPLSTDTQYF

D gene: .
CDR3 length: 17
clone size: .
V gene: TRBV27
J gene: TRBJ2-7
CDR3 protein: CASSLRGLSNGFYEQYF

D gene: .
CDR3 length: 15
clone size: .
V gene: TRBV7-3
J gene: TRBJ2-1
CDR3 protein: CASSRVSGGYNEQFF

D gene: TRBD2
CDR3 length: 15
clone size: .
V gene: TRBV2
J gene: TRBJ2-5
CDR3 protein: CATPTSGRSYNEQYF

D gene: .
CDR3 length: 16
clone size: .
V gene: TRBV6-5
J gene: TRBJ2-4
CDR3 protein: CASRGGREGAKNIQYF

D gene: TRBD1
CDR3 length: 14
clone size: few
V gene: TRBV6-6
J gene: TRBJ1-1
CDR3 protein: CASSYDRVNTEAFF

D gene: .
CDR3 length: 17
clone size: few
V gene: TRBV10-2
J gene: TRBJ2-1
CDR3 protein: CASSEFPLPPPNNEQFF

D gene: TRBD2
CDR3 length: 18
clone size: few
V gene: TRBV12-3/TRBV12-4
J gene: .
CDR3 protein: CASSSGTSGRAGGNEQYF

D gene: .
CDR3 length: 15
clone size: .
V gene: TRBV24-1
J gene: TRBJ2-5
CDR3 protein: CATSDPRRNQETQYF

D gene: .
CDR3 length: 13
clone size: few
V gene: TRBV11-2
J gene: TRBJ2-7
CDR3 protein: CASSRGVGYEQYF

D gene: .
CDR3 length: 15
clone size: few
V gene: TRBV5-1
J gene: TRBJ2-3
CDR3 protein: CASSLRQEITDTQYF